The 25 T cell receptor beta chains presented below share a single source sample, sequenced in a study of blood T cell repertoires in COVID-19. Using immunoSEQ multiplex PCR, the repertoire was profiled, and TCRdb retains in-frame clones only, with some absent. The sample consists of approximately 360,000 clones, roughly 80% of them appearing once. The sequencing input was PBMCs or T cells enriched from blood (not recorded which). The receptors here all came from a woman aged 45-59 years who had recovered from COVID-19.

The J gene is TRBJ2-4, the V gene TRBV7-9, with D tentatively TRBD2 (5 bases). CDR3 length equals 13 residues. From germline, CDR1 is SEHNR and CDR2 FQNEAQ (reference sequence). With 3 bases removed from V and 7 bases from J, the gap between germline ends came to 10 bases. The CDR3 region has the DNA TGTGCCAGCAGCTTCGCCCCGGGGAACATTCAGTACTTC. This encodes CASSFAPGNIQYF.

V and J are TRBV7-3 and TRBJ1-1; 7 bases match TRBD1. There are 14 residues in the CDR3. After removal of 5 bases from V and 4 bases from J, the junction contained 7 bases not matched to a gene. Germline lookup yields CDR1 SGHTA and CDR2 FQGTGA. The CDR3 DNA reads TGTGCCAGCAGCCCCAATACAGGGGCCACTGAAGCTTTCTTT. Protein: CASSPNTGATEAFF.

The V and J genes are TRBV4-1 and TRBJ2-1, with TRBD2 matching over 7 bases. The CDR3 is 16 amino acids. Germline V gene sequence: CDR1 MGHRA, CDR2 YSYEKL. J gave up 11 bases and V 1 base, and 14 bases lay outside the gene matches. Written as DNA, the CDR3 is TGCGCCAGCAGCCAAGTGTCCGGGACTACCACGAACAAGCAGTTCTTC. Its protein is CASSQVSGTTTNKQFF.

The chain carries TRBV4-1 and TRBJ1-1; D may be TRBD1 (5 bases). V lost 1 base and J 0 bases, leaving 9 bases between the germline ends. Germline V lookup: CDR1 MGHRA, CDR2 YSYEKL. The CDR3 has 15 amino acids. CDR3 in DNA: TGCGCCAGCAGCCAAGGGGGACTGATGAACACTGAAGCTTTCTTT. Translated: CASSQGGLMNTEAFF.

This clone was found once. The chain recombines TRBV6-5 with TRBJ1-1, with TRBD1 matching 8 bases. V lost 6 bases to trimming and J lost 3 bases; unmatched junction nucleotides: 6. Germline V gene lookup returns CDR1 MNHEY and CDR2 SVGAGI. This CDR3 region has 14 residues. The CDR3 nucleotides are TGTGCCAGCAGCGCACAGGGGGGGGACACTGAAGCTTTCTTT. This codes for CASSAQGGDTEAFF.

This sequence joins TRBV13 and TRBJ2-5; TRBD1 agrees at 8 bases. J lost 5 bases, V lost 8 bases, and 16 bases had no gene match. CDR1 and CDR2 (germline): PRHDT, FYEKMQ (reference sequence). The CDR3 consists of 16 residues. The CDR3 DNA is TGTGCCAGCTCTAAGGGCAGGGGGCTCGCCGGGGAGACCCAGTACTTC. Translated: CASSKGRGLAGETQYF. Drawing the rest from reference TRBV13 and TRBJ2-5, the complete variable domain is AAGVIQSPRHLIKEKRETATLKCYPIPRHDTVYWYQQGPGQDPQFLISFYEKMQSDKGSIPDRFSAQQFSDYHSELNMSSLELGDSALYFCASSKGRGLAGETQYFGPGTRLLVL.

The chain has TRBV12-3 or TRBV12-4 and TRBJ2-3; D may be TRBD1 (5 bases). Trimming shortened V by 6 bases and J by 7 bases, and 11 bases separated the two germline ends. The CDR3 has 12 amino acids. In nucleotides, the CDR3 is TGTGCCAGCAGGCGACAGCCTCATACGCAGTATTTT. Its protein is CASRRQPHTQYF.

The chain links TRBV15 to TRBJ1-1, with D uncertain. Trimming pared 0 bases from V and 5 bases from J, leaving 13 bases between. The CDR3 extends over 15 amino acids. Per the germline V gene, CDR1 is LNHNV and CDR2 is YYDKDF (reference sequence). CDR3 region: CATSRDPGIGTEAFF. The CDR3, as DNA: TGTGCCACCAGCAGAGATCCGGGGATAGGGACTGAAGCTTTCTTT.

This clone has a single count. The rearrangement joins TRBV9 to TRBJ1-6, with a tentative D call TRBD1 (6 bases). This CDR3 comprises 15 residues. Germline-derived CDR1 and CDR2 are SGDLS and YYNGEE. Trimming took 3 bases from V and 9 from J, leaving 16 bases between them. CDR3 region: CASSETGTPSSPLHF. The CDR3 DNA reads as TGTGCCAGCAGCGAGACTGGGACACCTTCTTCACCCCTCCACTTT. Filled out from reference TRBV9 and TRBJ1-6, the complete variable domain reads DSGVTQTPKHLITATGQRVTLRCSPRSGDLSVYWYQQSLDQGLQFLIQYYNGEERAKGNILERFSAQQFPDLHSELNLSSLELGDSALYFCASSETGTPSSPLHFGNGTRLTVT.

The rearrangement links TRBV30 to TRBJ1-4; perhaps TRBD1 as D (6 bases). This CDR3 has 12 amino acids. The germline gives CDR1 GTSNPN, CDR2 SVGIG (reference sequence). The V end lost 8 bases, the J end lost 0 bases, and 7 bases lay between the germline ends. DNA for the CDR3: TGTGCCGGACAGACAACTAATGAAAAACTGTTTTTT. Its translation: CAGQTTNEKLFF.

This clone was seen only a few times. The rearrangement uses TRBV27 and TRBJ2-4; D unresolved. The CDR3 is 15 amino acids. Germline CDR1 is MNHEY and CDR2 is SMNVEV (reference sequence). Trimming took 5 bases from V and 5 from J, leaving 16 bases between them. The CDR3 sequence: CASSPRLDPQNIQYF. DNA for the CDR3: TGTGCCAGCAGTCCCAGGCTCGACCCTCAAAACATTCAGTACTTC.

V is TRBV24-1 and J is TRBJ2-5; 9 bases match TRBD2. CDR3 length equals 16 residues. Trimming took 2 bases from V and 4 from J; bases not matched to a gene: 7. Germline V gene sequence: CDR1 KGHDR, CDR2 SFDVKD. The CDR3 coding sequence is TGTGCCACCAGTGATTCAAGGCTAGCGGGGAGAGAGACCCAGTACTTC. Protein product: CATSDSRLAGRETQYF.

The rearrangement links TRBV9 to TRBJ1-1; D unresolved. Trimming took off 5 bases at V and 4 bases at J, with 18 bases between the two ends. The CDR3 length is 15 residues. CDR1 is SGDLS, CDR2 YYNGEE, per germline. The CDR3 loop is CASSVTGVPSTEAFF. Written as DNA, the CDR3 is TGTGCCAGCAGTGTAACCGGGGTTCCAAGCACTGAAGCTTTCTTT.

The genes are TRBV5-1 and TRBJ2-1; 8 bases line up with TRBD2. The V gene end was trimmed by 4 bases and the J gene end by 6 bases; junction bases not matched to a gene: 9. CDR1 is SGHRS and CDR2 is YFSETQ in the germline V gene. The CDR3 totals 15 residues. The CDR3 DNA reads TGCGCCAGCAGCGTCCCGACTAGCGCAGCCAATGAGCAGTTCTTC. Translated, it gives CASSVPTSAANEQFF.

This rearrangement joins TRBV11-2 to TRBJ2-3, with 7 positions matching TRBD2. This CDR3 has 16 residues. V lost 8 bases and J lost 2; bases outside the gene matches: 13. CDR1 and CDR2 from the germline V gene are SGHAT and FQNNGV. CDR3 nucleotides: TGTGCCAGCTCGTTTACAGCGGGACGGACCACAGATACGCAGTATTTT. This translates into CASSFTAGRTTDTQYF.

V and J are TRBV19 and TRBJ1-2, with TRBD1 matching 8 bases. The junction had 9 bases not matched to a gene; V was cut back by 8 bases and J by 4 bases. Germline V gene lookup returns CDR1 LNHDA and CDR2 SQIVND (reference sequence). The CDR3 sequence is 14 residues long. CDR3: CASDPRDRSYGYTF. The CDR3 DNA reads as TGTGCCAGTGACCCCCGGGACAGGAGCTATGGCTACACCTTC.

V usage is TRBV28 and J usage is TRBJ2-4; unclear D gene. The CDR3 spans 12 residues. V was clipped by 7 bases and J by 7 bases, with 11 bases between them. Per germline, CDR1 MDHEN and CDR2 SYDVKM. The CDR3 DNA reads TGTGCCAGCATCGGTGCTTTCAACATTCAGTACTTC. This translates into CASIGAFNIQYF.

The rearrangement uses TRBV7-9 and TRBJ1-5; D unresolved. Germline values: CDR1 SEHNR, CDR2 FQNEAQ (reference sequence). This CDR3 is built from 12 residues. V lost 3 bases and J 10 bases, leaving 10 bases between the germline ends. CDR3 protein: CASSFDGGPQHF. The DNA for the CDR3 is TGTGCCAGCAGCTTTGACGGAGGACCCCAGCATTTT.

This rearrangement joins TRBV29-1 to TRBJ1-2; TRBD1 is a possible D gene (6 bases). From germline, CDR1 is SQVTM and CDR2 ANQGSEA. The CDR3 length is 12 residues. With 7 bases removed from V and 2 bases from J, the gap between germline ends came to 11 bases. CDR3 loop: CSARQGNYGYTF. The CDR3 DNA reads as TGCAGCGCCCGCCAGGGGAACTATGGCTACACCTTC.

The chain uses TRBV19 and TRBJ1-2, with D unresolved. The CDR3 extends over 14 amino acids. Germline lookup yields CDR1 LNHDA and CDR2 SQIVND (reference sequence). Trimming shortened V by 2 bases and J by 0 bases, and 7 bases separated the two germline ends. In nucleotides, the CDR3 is TGTGCCAGTAGTATATCTTCCGCTAACTATGGCTACACCTTC. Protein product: CASSISSANYGYTF.

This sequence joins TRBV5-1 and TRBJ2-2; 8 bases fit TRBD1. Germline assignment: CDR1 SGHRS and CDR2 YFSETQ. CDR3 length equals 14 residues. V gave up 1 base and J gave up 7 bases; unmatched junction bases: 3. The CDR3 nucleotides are TGCGCCAGCAGCTTGACGACAGGGGACGGGGAGCTGTTTTTT. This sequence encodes CASSLTTGDGELFF.

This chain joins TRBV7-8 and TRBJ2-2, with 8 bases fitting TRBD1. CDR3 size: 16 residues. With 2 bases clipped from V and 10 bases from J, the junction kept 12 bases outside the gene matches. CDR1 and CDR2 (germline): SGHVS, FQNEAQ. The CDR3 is CASSLTPGGGLVELFF. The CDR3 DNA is TGTGCCAGCAGCTTAACGCCAGGGGGCGGGTTGGTGGAGCTGTTTTTT.

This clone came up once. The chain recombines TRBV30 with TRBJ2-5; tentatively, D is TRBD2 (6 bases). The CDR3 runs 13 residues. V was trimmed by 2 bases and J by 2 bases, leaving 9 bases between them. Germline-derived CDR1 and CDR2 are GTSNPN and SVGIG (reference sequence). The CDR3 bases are TGTGCCTGGAGTCGGGGGACGCAAGAGACCCAGTACTTC. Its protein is CAWSRGTQETQYF. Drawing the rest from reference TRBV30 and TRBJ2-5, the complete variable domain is SQTIHQWPATLVQPVGSPLSLECTVEGTSNPNLYWYRQAAGRGLQLLFYSVGIGQISSEVPQNLSASRPQDRQFILSSKKLLLSDSGFYLCAWSRGTQETQYFGPGTRLLVL.

CDR3 sequence (DNA): TGCAGCGTTGGTTTGGGGACAGGATATGGCTACACCTTC. Translating gives CSVGLGTGYGYTF. This chain connects TRBV29-1 to TRBJ1-2, with 8 bases that match TRBD1. This CDR3 region has 13 residues. V lost 4 bases to trimming and J lost 5 bases; unmatched junction nucleotides: 6. Germline V CDR1 and CDR2: SQVTM, ANQGSEA.

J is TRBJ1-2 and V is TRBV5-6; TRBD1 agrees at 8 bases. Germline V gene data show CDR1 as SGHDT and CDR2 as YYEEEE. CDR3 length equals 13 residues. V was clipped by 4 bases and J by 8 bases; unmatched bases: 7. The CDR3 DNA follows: TGTGCCAGCAGCACAGGACAGGGCTGGGGCTACACCTTC. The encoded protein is CASSTGQGWGYTF.